What follows are 11 T cell receptor beta chains derived from one specimen sequenced in a study of T-cell reconstitution after alpha-beta-depleted transplantation in children. The library targeted TCRbeta and was prepared with unique molecular identifiers. TCRdb ran MiXCR on the PCR reads and lists one entry per CDR3 protein. The sample has 70,000 to 95,000 distinct CDR3 sequences; more than 9% are singletons. This specimen was PBMCs from the stem cell graft donor, taken from the stem cell graft. The receptors originated from a human donor who donated a stem cell graft to a child with inherited bone marrow failure.

The gene calls are TRBV7-2 and TRBJ2-3, with D perhaps TRBD1 or TRBD2 (5 bases each). This CDR3 is built from 14 residues. Between the trimmed V and J ends, which lost 3 bases and 7 bases, there was a span of 14 bases. CDR1 and CDR2 from the germline V gene are SGHTA and FQGNSA. The chain's CDR3 is CASSFVRDGNTQYF. CDR3 coding DNA: TGTGCCAGCAGCTTTGTCAGGGACGGAAATACGCAGTATTTT.

This clonotype showed up many times. One end of the junction varies from germline; a read error may be responsible. The chain joins TRBV7-7 to TRBJ2-1; D assignment may be TRBD1 or TRBD2 (5 bases each). The CDR3 covers 16 residues. Germline lookup yields CDR1 SSHAT and CDR2 FNYEAQ (reference sequence). CDR3 sequence (DNA): TGTGCTAGCAGCTTAGCGCCCGTGGCAGGGTCGAATGAGCAGTTCTTC. Its protein product is CASSLAPVAGSNEQFF.

In this sample, this clonotype turned up many times. This chain uses TRBV4-3 with TRBJ2-2; TRBD1 agrees at 9 bases. Germline V lookup: CDR1 LGHNA, CDR2 YSLEER. The CDR3 spans 19 residues. V was clipped by 0 bases and J by 1 base; unmatched bases: 9. The CDR3 DNA is TGCGCCAGCAGCCAAGACTCCCTCGGGACAGGGTGGAACACCGGGGAGCTGTTTTTT. Its translation: CASSQDSLGTGWNTGELFF.

This clonotype was counted many times. The V gene is TRBV7-2, the J gene TRBJ1-4, with a tentative D call TRBD1 (6 bases). The CDR3 length is 16 residues. V gave up 1 base and J gave up 10 bases, with 19 bases separating them. Germline CDR1 and CDR2: SGHTA and FQGNSA. Written as DNA, the CDR3 is TGTGCCAGCAGCTTAGTTTTTGGACAGCCAGAGGGAAAACTGTTTTTT. It encodes CASSLVFGQPEGKLFF.

This clonotype has at least ten counts. This chain links TRBV3-1 with TRBJ2-7, with a weak D call TRBD2 (5 bases). Trimming shortened V by 7 bases and J by 1 base, and 20 bases separated the two germline ends. The CDR3 extends over 16 amino acids. Germline V gives CDR1 LGHDT, CDR2 YNNKEL (reference sequence). CDR3 coding DNA: TGTGCCAGCAACCTATATTCTATGGGGAGATCCTACGAGCAGTACTTC. Protein sequence: CASNLYSMGRSYEQYF.

There are many counts of this clonotype. The chain links TRBV6-2 or TRBV6-3 to TRBJ2-5; TRBD2 agrees at 7 bases. The V and J ends lost 3 bases and 2 bases, in that order; junction bases with no gene match: 3. The CDR3 is 14 amino acids. In germline, CDR1 is MNHEY, CDR2 SVGEGT. As DNA, the CDR3 is TGTGCCAGCAGTTATCGACTAGCACAAGAGACCCAGTACTTC. It translates to CASSYRLAQETQYF.

V and J are TRBV5-4 and TRBJ2-6; D not resolved. Germline loops: CDR1 SGHNT, CDR2 YYREEE (reference sequence). The CDR3 sequence is 17 residues long. Trimming took off 1 base at V and 0 bases at J, with 11 bases between the two ends. CDR3 in DNA: TGTGCCAGCAGCTTGAACAGCCCAGCCTCTGGGGCCAACGTCCTGACTTTC. Protein: CASSLNSPASGANVLTF.

This clonotype was counted ten times or more. The gene calls are TRBV5-1 and TRBJ1-2; D possibly corresponds to TRBD1 (6 bases). The V end lost 4 bases, the J end lost 8 bases, and 21 bases lay between the germline ends. The CDR3 runs to 15 residues. The germline V gene encodes CDR1 SGHRS and CDR2 YFSETQ. Here the CDR3 DNA reads TGCGCCAGCAGCCCGGACAGCCCTAGGATGCTAGGCTACACCTTC. This codes for CASSPDSPRMLGYTF.

Many counts were recorded for this clonotype. The rearrangement joins TRBV7-2 to TRBJ1-4, with D unresolved. CDR1 SGHTA and CDR2 FQGNSA come from the germline V gene. V dropped 0 bases and J dropped 5 bases, with 13 bases sitting between them. This CDR3 region has 16 residues. Here the CDR3 reads CASSLAYGRLNEKLFF. In DNA form, the CDR3 reads TGTGCCAGCAGCTTAGCGTACGGCAGGTTAAATGAAAAACTGTTTTTT. The entire variable domain, with the rest obtained from reference TRBV7-2 and TRBJ1-4, is as follows: GAGVSQSPSNKVTEKGKDVELRCDPISGHTALYWYRQSLGQGLEFLIYFQGNSAPDKSGLPSDRFSAERTGGSVSTLTIQRTQQEDSAVYLCASSLAYGRLNEKLFFGSGTQLSVL.

This clonotype was detected many times. The chain combines TRBV7-9 with TRBJ2-3, with 12 positions matching TRBD2. V trimming: 5 bases; J trimming: 2 bases; junction bases outside the gene matches: 5. The CDR3 has 16 residues. Per the germline V gene, CDR1 is SEHNR and CDR2 is FQNEAQ (reference sequence). The chain's CDR3 is CASSTTSGGLTDTQYF. For the CDR3, the DNA is TGTGCCAGCAGCACGACTAGCGGGGGCCTCACAGATACGCAGTATTTT.

This clonotype came up many times. This sequence joins TRBV5-1 and TRBJ1-1; a possible D gene is TRBD1 (5 bases). V shed 1 base and J shed 4 bases, with 14 bases lying between them. Germline CDR1 reads SGHRS; CDR2 reads YFSETQ. This CDR3 is built from 15 residues. The CDR3 nucleotides read TGCGCCAGCAGCTTGTACGGGGCAGGGATCACTGAAGCTTTCTTT. Translated: CASSLYGAGITEAFF.